This T cell receptor beta chain was found in a study of T-cell reconstitution after alpha-beta-depleted transplantation in children. Overall study results and limits: Some patients owed their high day-60 TCRbeta diversity to surviving recipient T cells and thymic progenitors. Reported findings indicate that, about two months after transplant, alpha-beta T cells came from several hundred expanded clones, which were derived from non-depleted graft cells. Newly generated T cells supplied most T-cell counts and diversity one year post-transplant.

This clonotype was counted between two and nine times. The antigen is undetermined. Unique molecular identifiers were incorporated during preparation of the TCRbeta library. TCRdb redid the calling of the PCR reads with MiXCR, one entry per CDR3 protein. The sample consists of 700,000 to 950,000 distinct CDR3 sequences, roughly 15% of them appearing once. The germline V gene has CDR1 SGHRS and CDR2 YFSETQ. This CDR3 has 20 residues. After removal of 5 bases from V and 0 bases from J, the junction contained 20 bases not matched to a gene. The chain carries TRBV5-1 and TRBJ2-7; TRBD1 aligns across 10 bases. The source of this sequence is a male patient younger than 18 who had a stem cell transplant for acute lymphoblastic leukemia, so the T cells may come from the graft donor. The starting material was PBMCs, mostly from graft donor cells, obtained 360 days after TCRalphabeta/CD19-depleted stem cell transplant. The CDR3 here is CASRTTIIRDRGLPSYEQYF. The DNA for the CDR3 is TGCGCCAGCAGGACCACCATAATCCGGGACAGGGGCCTACCCTCCTACGAGCAGTACTTC.